The 30 T cell receptor beta chains in this list originate from one sample, sequenced in a study of radiation and T cells in renal cell carcinoma. Sample time point: blood 2 weeks post-SBRT. The sample's treatment: 15 Gy SBRT to primary tumor, nephrectomy 4 weeks later. The method was immunoSEQ multiplex PCR; TCRdb's version includes in-frame clones alone and lacks a portion of them. The profile shows around 86,000 clones, 80% to 90% of them singletons. Sequencing was performed on blood, taken from a patient whose treatment included radiotherapy and nephrectomy. Every receptor here comes from a woman in her forties or fifties with renal cell carcinoma.

This clone has just one count. V and J are TRBV7-2 and TRBJ2-2; 9 bases line up with TRBD1. With V trimmed by 5 bases and J by 1 base, 8 bases remained unmatched. The CDR3 runs 17 residues. CDR1 and CDR2 from the germline V gene are SGHTA and FQGNSA. In DNA form, the CDR3 reads TGTGCCAGCAGCCCGAAACAGGGGGCAGAGAACACCGGGGAGCTGTTTTTT. Its translation is CASSPKQGAENTGELFF.

The chain combines TRBV9 with TRBJ1-1; TRBD1 is a possible D gene (6 bases). V was cut by 4 bases and J by 0 bases, with 16 bases left in between. CDR3 size: 16 residues. Germline CDR1 and CDR2: SGDLS and YYNGEE. CDR3 DNA: TGTGCCAGCAGCCGGACTGGCCAGGGGATGAACACTGAAGCTTTCTTT. Protein product: CASSRTGQGMNTEAFF.

The genes are TRBV5-1 and TRBJ2-3; D is unresolved. Germline V gene sequence: CDR1 SGHRS, CDR2 YFSETQ. The CDR3 covers 14 residues. V lost 1 base to trimming and J lost 0 bases, with 6 bases between them. This chain's CDR3 is CASSLIGSTDTQYF. CDR3 nucleotide sequence: TGCGCCAGCAGCTTGATAGGGAGCACAGATACGCAGTATTTT.

The chain carries TRBV27 and TRBJ1-2; 7 bases are shared with TRBD1. This CDR3 comprises 15 residues. J lost 8 bases, V lost 5 bases, and 14 bases had no gene match. Germline CDR1 reads MNHEY; CDR2 reads SMNVEV (reference sequence). The chain's CDR3 is CASSTYQTGLSGYTF. The CDR3 DNA reads as TGTGCCAGCAGTACCTACCAGACAGGGCTGAGCGGCTACACCTTC.

This rearrangement joins TRBV9 to TRBJ1-4; weak D call: TRBD1 (5 bases). Between the trimmed V and J ends, which lost 4 bases and 6 bases, there was a span of 16 bases. The CDR3 covers 15 residues. Germline V lookup: CDR1 SGDLS, CDR2 YYNGEE. The CDR3 is CASSPLLGEDEKLFF. CDR3 nucleotide sequence: TGTGCCAGCAGCCCCTTGCTGGGGGAAGATGAAAAACTGTTTTTT.

The chain combines TRBV6-6 with TRBJ1-2, with D perhaps matching TRBD1 (6 bases). V shed 7 bases and J shed 3 bases, with 21 bases lying between them. CDR1 and CDR2 (germline): MNHNY, SVGAGI (reference sequence). The CDR3 is 16 residues long. DNA for the CDR3: TGTGCCAGCAACTCCCTGGGGGGGGGCAGGGACTATGGCTACACCTTC. It yields the protein CASNSLGGGRDYGYTF.

This chain links TRBV5-1 with TRBJ2-7; 7 bases are a match to TRBD2. CDR1 and CDR2 (germline): SGHRS, YFSETQ. The CDR3 contains 14 residues. V lost 1 base, J lost 4 bases, and 5 bases stayed unmatched. The CDR3 loop is CASSLTSVSYEQYF. The CDR3, as DNA: TGCGCCAGCAGCTTGACTAGCGTTTCTTACGAGCAGTACTTC. Drawing the rest from reference TRBV5-1 and TRBJ2-7, the complete variable domain is KAGVTQTPRYLIKTRGQQVTLSCSPISGHRSVSWYQQTPGQGLQFLFEYFSETQRNKGNFPGRFSGRQFSNSRSEMNVSTLELGDSALYLCASSLTSVSYEQYFGPGTRLTVT.

V is TRBV5-1 and J is TRBJ2-2, with 16 nucleotides matching TRBD2. CDR3 size: 17 residues. V gave up 3 bases and J gave up 6 bases; unmatched junction bases: 5. Per the germline V gene, CDR1 is SGHRS and CDR2 is YFSETQ. CDR3 residues: CASSYGTSGGAPGELFF. The CDR3 bases are TGCGCCAGCAGCTATGGGACTAGCGGGGGGGCCCCCGGGGAGCTGTTTTTT.

This clone occurred a few times. The CDR3 loop is CASSQERLNTEAFF. CDR3 DNA sequence: TGTGCCAGCAGCCAAGAGCGTTTGAACACTGAAGCTTTCTTT. This chain joins TRBV4-2 and TRBJ1-1; D uncertain. Germline V gives CDR1 LGHNA, CDR2 YNFKEQ. The ends were cut back, 0 bases at V and 0 bases at J, with 5 bases in the middle. There are 14 residues in the CDR3.

This chain joins TRBV19 and TRBJ2-5; D is undetermined. Trimming left V 3 bases short and J 5 bases short, with 10 bases between. Germline CDR1 is LNHDA and CDR2 is SQIVND (reference sequence). The length of the CDR3 is 13 residues. CDR3 region: CASSINIRETQYF. The CDR3 coding sequence is TGTGCCAGTAGTATCAACATCAGGGAGACCCAGTACTTC.

The DNA of the CDR3 is TGTGCCAGCTCACCACCTGCTAGCGGGAGCTTTACCGGGGAGCTGTTTTTT. Its protein is CASSPPASGSFTGELFF. This chain connects TRBV18 to TRBJ2-2, with 10 bases fitting TRBD2. The CDR3 is made up of 17 amino acids. From germline, CDR1 is KGHSH and CDR2 LQKENI. V was pared by 0 bases and J by 5 bases, with 6 bases of the junction left unmatched.

The chain carries TRBV4-1 and TRBJ2-7; D is perhaps TRBD2 (6 bases). Germline values: CDR1 MGHRA, CDR2 YSYEKL. V lost 1 base, J lost 5 bases, and 15 bases lay in between. CDR3 length equals 15 residues. The CDR3 DNA is TGCGCCAGCAGCCAAGCTTCGCGGGGCACCAACGAGCAGTACTTC. Its protein product is CASSQASRGTNEQYF.

The V gene is TRBV7-6, the J gene TRBJ1-3; TRBD1 matches 9 bases. This CDR3 region has 17 residues. With 1 base clipped from V and 0 bases from J, the junction kept 4 bases outside the gene matches. Looked up from germline, CDR1 is SGHVS and CDR2 is FNYEAQ. For the CDR3, the DNA is TGTGCCAGCAGCTTAGGGACAGGGGCCTCCTCTGGAAACACCATATATTTT. It yields the protein CASSLGTGASSGNTIYF.

In this sample, this clone turned up once. V is TRBV5-1 and J is TRBJ2-7, with 11 bases lining up with TRBD2. Germline CDR1 reads SGHRS; CDR2 reads YFSETQ. The CDR3 extends over 14 amino acids. V trimming: 9 bases; J trimming: 3 bases; junction bases outside the gene matches: 8. CDR3 residues: CATRIGLAGYEQYF. The CDR3 DNA reads TGCGCCACCAGGATCGGACTAGCGGGCTACGAGCAGTACTTC.

Here the CDR3 reads CASSDGNGVGPRAYTF. CDR3 DNA: TGTGCCAGCAGTGACGGAAACGGAGTGGGGCCCCGTGCCTACACCTTC. The chain uses TRBV6-4 and TRBJ1-2; a weak D match, TRBD1 (5 bases). V was cut by 2 bases and J by 10 bases, with 23 bases left in between. The germline gives CDR1 MRHNA, CDR2 SNTAGT. This CDR3 is built from 16 residues.

The chain recombines TRBV13 with TRBJ2-1; 9 bases are a match to TRBD2. Germline-derived CDR1 and CDR2 are PRHDT and FYEKMQ (reference sequence). The ends lost 1 base at V and 0 bases at J; junction bases unmatched: 13. The CDR3 spans 20 residues. CDR3 protein: CASSLVWGASGTHSYNEQFF. CDR3 bases: TGTGCCAGCAGCTTAGTGTGGGGTGCTAGCGGGACCCACTCCTACAATGAGCAGTTCTTC.

This sequence joins TRBV7-2 and TRBJ2-2; D not certain. Germline CDR1 and CDR2: SGHTA and FQGNSA. The CDR3 loop spans 15 amino acids. Trimming removed 1 base at V and 6 bases at J, with 12 bases between. CDR3 in amino acids: CASSLEVGLAGELFF. The CDR3 bases are TGTGCCAGCAGCTTAGAGGTCGGGTTGGCCGGGGAGCTGTTTTTT.

V usage is TRBV6-6 and J usage is TRBJ2-5; 7 bases fit TRBD1. The germline gives CDR1 MNHNY, CDR2 SVGAGI (reference sequence). J was trimmed by 2 bases and V by 6 bases; bases with no gene match: 9. This CDR3 is 15 amino acids long. The CDR3 DNA is TGTGCCAGCAGCCGGGACAGTCCAACTCAAGAGACCCAGTACTTC. This translates into CASSRDSPTQETQYF.

A few counts support this clone. This chain joins TRBV15 and TRBJ2-4; tentatively, D is TRBD1 (6 bases). The germline gives CDR1 LNHNV, CDR2 YYDKDF (reference sequence). CDR3 length equals 16 residues. Trimming removed 5 bases at V and 0 bases at J, with 14 bases between. CDR3 sequence reads: CATSLRQEVAKNIQYF. CDR3 nucleotides: TGTGCCACCAGCTTGCGACAGGAGGTAGCCAAAAACATTCAGTACTTC.

The chain links TRBV27 to TRBJ1-3; no clear D gene. This CDR3 spans 14 amino acids. The V gene lost 8 bases and the J gene lost 0 bases, with 11 bases spanning the gap. The V gene's germline CDR1 is MNHEY and CDR2 SMNVEV (reference sequence). CDR3 DNA sequence: TGTGCCAGCCGGTCGTTGGTCTCTGGAAACACCATATATTTT. Residues: CASRSLVSGNTIYF.

The chain joins TRBV9 to TRBJ2-7; the D gene is possibly TRBD1 (5 bases). Between the trimmed V and J ends, which lost 4 bases and 5 bases, there was a span of 13 bases. This CDR3 spans 13 amino acids. The germline V gene encodes CDR1 SGDLS and CDR2 YYNGEE. CDR3 residues: CASSPAQGHEQYF. CDR3 DNA: TGTGCCAGCAGCCCCGCGCAGGGCCACGAGCAGTACTTC.

This clone is a singleton in its sample. The rearrangement joins TRBV7-9 to TRBJ1-1, with D unresolved. This CDR3 is built from 14 residues. The V end was cut by 1 base, the J end by 4 bases, with 10 bases between. Germline V CDR1 and CDR2: SEHNR, FQNEAQ (reference sequence). The CDR3 is CASSLVRSSTEAFF. CDR3 DNA: TGTGCCAGCAGCTTAGTCAGGTCAAGCACTGAAGCTTTCTTT.

V is TRBV5-1 and J is TRBJ2-5; possible D gene TRBD2, 5 bases. Trimming removed 0 bases from V and 1 base from J, with 13 bases in between. In germline, CDR1 is SGHRS, CDR2 YFSETQ. The CDR3 has 16 residues. CDR3 protein: CASSLAGVGSQETQYF. CDR3 DNA: TGCGCCAGCAGCTTGGCCGGGGTGGGAAGCCAAGAGACCCAGTACTTC.

The rearrangement links TRBV5-1 to TRBJ2-1, with D tentatively TRBD1 (5 bases). CDR3 length equals 14 residues. Germline lookup yields CDR1 SGHRS and CDR2 YFSETQ. The V end lost 5 bases, the J end lost 5 bases, and 14 bases lay between the germline ends. The CDR3 sequence is CASRGADLDNEQFF. CDR3 nucleotide sequence: TGCGCCAGCAGAGGGGCCGATCTGGACAATGAGCAGTTCTTC.

The chain couples TRBV4-2 to TRBJ1-2; TRBD1 aligns across 7 bases. Germline values: CDR1 LGHNA, CDR2 YNFKEQ. The V and J ends lost 0 bases and 5 bases, in that order; junction bases with no gene match: 24. The CDR3 consists of 21 residues. CDR3 sequence reads: CASSQDRAGGRTFTFTYGYTF. The CDR3 region has the DNA TGTGCCAGCAGCCAAGATAGGGCAGGGGGACGGACCTTCACTTTTACGTATGGCTACACCTTC.

A note on this clone: The same CDR3 also results from other DNA sequences found in this sample. The J gene is TRBJ1-5, the V gene TRBV2; possible D gene TRBD1, 5 bases. The CDR3 extends over 14 amino acids. Trimming removed 2 bases at V and 2 bases at J, with 7 bases between. Germline-derived CDR1 and CDR2 are SNHLY and FYNNEI. The CDR3 loop reads CASSESGGNQPQHF. The CDR3, as DNA: TGTGCCAGCAGTGAATCGGGGGGCAATCAGCCCCAGCATTTT.

The genes are TRBV5-5 and TRBJ1-2; 9 nucleotides agree with TRBD1. After removal of 3 bases from V and 0 bases from J, the junction contained 3 bases not matched to a gene. The CDR3 runs to 15 residues. Germline values: CDR1 SGHKS, CDR2 YYEKEE (reference sequence). DNA for the CDR3: TGTGCCAGCAGCTCCACAGGGGGCGCTAACTATGGCTACACCTTC. Its translation is CASSSTGGANYGYTF.

V is TRBV7-9 and J is TRBJ1-3; TRBD1 matches at 9 bases. Germline V gives CDR1 SEHNR, CDR2 FQNEAQ (reference sequence). This CDR3 spans 15 amino acids. Trimming took 6 bases from V and 7 from J; bases not matched to a gene: 10. The CDR3 protein is CASRTTGGNGNTIYF. The CDR3 region has the DNA TGTGCCAGCAGAACTACAGGGGGCAATGGGAACACCATATATTTT.

The V gene is TRBV7-2, the J gene TRBJ1-2, with D possibly being TRBD1 (5 bases). Trimming cost V 2 bases and J 8 bases, with 15 bases left between them. This CDR3 region has 14 residues. Germline-derived CDR1 and CDR2 are SGHTA and FQGNSA. CDR3 sequence (DNA): TGTGCCAGCAGCTTATTAGCCGGGGACCGGGGCTACACCTTC. Protein sequence: CASSLLAGDRGYTF.

A single count supports this clone. This chain connects TRBV11-3 to TRBJ2-7, with D possibly TRBD1 on 6 matching bases. Germline loops: CDR1 SGHNT, CDR2 YENEEA. The CDR3 runs 15 residues. V lost 5 bases and J 3 bases, leaving 17 bases between the germline ends. CDR3 in amino acids: CASSPHRVSFYEQYF. Here the CDR3 DNA reads TGTGCCAGCAGCCCTCACAGGGTTTCGTTCTACGAGCAGTACTTC.